The T cell receptor (beta chain) under discussion was sequenced for a study of cytomegalovirus exposure and HLA in healthy donors. For the study at large: A preliminary data release comprised around 85 million unique TCRs obtained from HLA-typed donors.

In the PCR, 60 Vbeta and 13 Jbeta primers were used. How the authors handled the data: The count from a later analysis was about 80 million unique TCR beta chains, some 11 million of them shared. Some clones are missing from TCRdb's copy, which holds only in-frame ones; the method was immunoSEQ multiplex PCR. V, J and clone size are taken as reported in that table, and D and trimming were inferred from the DNA itself. This table lists around 74,000 clones. This receptor was taken from a man aged 45 to 65 in good health and CMV-seropositive. The sequencing input was PBMCs.

The CDR3 nucleotides are TGTGCCAGCAGCCAAGACAGGAGGAATGAGCAGTTCTTC. Translating gives CASSQDRRNEQFF. The V and J genes are TRBV11-3 and TRBJ2-1; D perhaps matches TRBD1 (6 bases). V lost 5 bases, J lost 7 bases, and 12 bases lay in between. The CDR3 runs 13 residues. Per the germline V gene, CDR1 is SGHNT and CDR2 is YENEEA.